This T cell receptor (beta chain) was observed in a study of cytomegalovirus exposure and HLA in healthy donors. Libraries were prepared by immunoSEQ multiplex PCR; TCRdb keeps only in-frame clonotypes and omits some of them. The data show over 200,000 clones, around four fifths seen once. Sample: PBMCs. The sequence came from a woman in her late teens or twenties in good health and CMV-seronegative.

Here the CDR3 reads CASRAGTSGTEQYF. In DNA, the CDR3 is TGTGCCAGCAGGGCCGGGACTAGCGGGACCGAGCAGTACTTC. The rearrangement joins TRBV27 to TRBJ2-7, with 13 bases matching TRBD2. The CDR3 has 14 amino acids. J gave up 6 bases and V 6 bases, and 5 bases lay outside the gene matches. Germline-derived CDR1 and CDR2 are MNHEY and SMNVEV (reference sequence).